This entry is about one TCR beta chain. Its antigen remains unidentified. The source of the sample is a study of T cell responses to AZD1222 COVID-19 vaccine. Overall study results and limits: Receipt of two AZD1222 doses was followed by a rise in Spike-specific TCR breadth and depth. Only 5 or 6 individuals given AZD1222 were seropositive at baseline.

Sequenced by immunoSEQ multiplex PCR; TCRdb stores in-frame clones only, minus some. The sample lists more than 75,000 clones; about nine tenths were seen once. This CDR3 contains 15 residues. Germline V gives CDR1 LGHDT, CDR2 YNNKEL (reference sequence). The junction had 11 bases not matched to a gene; V was cut back by 6 bases and J by 7 bases. V usage is TRBV3-1 (or the pseudogene TRBV3-2) and J usage is TRBJ1-2; 10 bases align to TRBD1. The specimen comprised peripheral blood, sampled 28 days after the second AZD1222 dose. The TCR comes from an adult who received the AZD1222 COVID-19 vaccine. The CDR3 DNA reads TGTGCCAGCAGGCCTCCTAAGGACAGGGGGTCTGGCTACACCTTC. As protein: CASRPPKDRGSGYTF.